This T cell receptor beta chain was documented in a study of shared clonotypes between healthy human individuals. General study results and limits: Even with large depth, rarefaction showed that sorted-subset sequencing was incomplete.

This clone was counted a few times. What it binds is unknown. The CDR3 loop spans 14 amino acids. Looked up from germline, CDR1 is MNHEY and CDR2 is SMNVEV (reference sequence). V lost 6 bases, J lost 5 bases, and 16 bases lay in between. Repertoires were generated with immunoSEQ multiplex PCR, while TCRdb's copy carries only in-frame clones and drops some. The sample lists approximately 2.3 million clones; more than 80% were seen once. Sequenced input: naive CD4+ T cells from PBMCs. Subset given: CD45RA+ positively selected. This TCR was recovered from a man aged 18 to 35 in good health. Some clones in this sample may be carry-over from other donors' samples. This sequence joins TRBV27 and TRBJ1-1, with D maybe TRBD1 (6 bases). CDR3 nucleotides: TGTGCCAGCAGCATACAGGGTCGGGGAACTGAAGCTTTCTTT. It specifies CASSIQGRGTEAFF.